The rows below give T cell receptor beta chains drawn from one sample of a study of cytomegalovirus exposure and HLA in healthy donors. TCRdb's table, derived via immunoSEQ multiplex PCR, lists solely in-frame clones and lacks some. Altogether roughly 68,000 clones are present, under 85% being singletons, with the ten largest covering roughly 5.1%. The sample was PBMCs. Every receptor here comes from a male donor in good health and CMV-seropositive. The CDR3 runs from the conserved cysteine through the conserved F or W. A D gene is named only where the DNA matches it firmly. Only some rows state a clone size, as once, few, many or a class for expanded clones.

TRBV6-4	TRBJ2-3	-	14	TRBD2	CASSTSGDLGTQYF	TGTGCCAGTTCGACTAGCGGGGACCTCGGTACGCAGTATTTT
TRBV9	TRBJ2-7	once	14	-	CASSVAPSGYEQYF	TGTGCCAGCAGCGTAGCCCCTTCGGGTTACGAGCAGTACTTC
TRBV5-6	TRBJ1-5	-	14	-	CASSLERTNQPQHF	TGTGCCAGCAGCTTGGAGAGAACGAATCAGCCCCAGCATTTT
TRBV6-5	TRBJ2-6	few	15	-	CASSPEGTGANVLTF	TGTGCCAGTTCACCCGAGGGAACTGGGGCCAACGTCCTGACTTTC
TRBV29-1	TRBJ2-3	-	16	TRBD1	CSVEEWETGDADTQYF	TGCAGCGTTGAAGAATGGGAGACAGGGGACGCAGATACGCAGTATTTT
TRBV5-1	TRBJ2-7	few	15	TRBD1	CASSSSGQGRYEQYF	TGCGCCAGCAGCTCCAGTGGACAGGGGAGGTACGAGCAGTACTTC
TRBV2	TRBJ1-1	-	15	-	CASRSEDGQNTEAFF	TGTGCCAGCAGGTCCGAAGACGGACAGAACACTGAAGCTTTCTTT
TRBV14	TRBJ1-1	-	13	TRBD1	CASRGQGVSEAFF	TGTGCCAGCAGGGGACAGGGGGTCTCTGAAGCTTTCTTT
TRBV10-1	TRBJ2-7	-	12	-	CASSLMGGGQYF	TGCGCCAGCAGTCTCATGGGGGGTGGGCAGTACTTC
TRBV19	TRBJ1-5	-	14	-	CASSISRVTQPQHF	TGTGCCAGTAGTATTTCGAGAGTAACTCAGCCCCAGCATTTT
TRBV9	TRBJ2-2	-	14	TRBD2	CASSVAGGSGELFF	TGTGCCAGCAGCGTAGCGGGAGGGTCCGGGGAGCTGTTTTTT
TRBV5-5	TRBJ1-2	-	15	-	CASSIGPGNHYGYTF	TGTGCCAGCAGCATCGGACCAGGGAATCACTATGGCTACACCTTC
TRBV29-1	TRBJ1-2	-	15	-	CSVDSRTKGRLGYTF	TGCAGCGTTGATTCCAGGACTAAGGGTAGGCTGGGCTACACCTTC
TRBV28	TRBJ1-2	-	14	TRBD1	CASSFLPGGDGYTF	TGTGCCAGCAGTTTTCTCCCAGGGGGCGACGGCTACACCTTC
TRBV7-9	TRBJ2-3	-	16	TRBD2	CASSSSGGVSTDTQYF	TGTGCCAGCAGCTCCAGCGGGGGGGTAAGCACAGATACGCAGTATTTT
TRBV5-1	TRBJ1-6	-	15	TRBD1	CASSFAGTGDSPLHF	TGCGCCAGCAGCTTTGCCGGGACAGGGGACTCACCCCTCCACTTT
TRBV5-6	TRBJ1-2	few	15	TRBD1	CASNTGTGVRYGYTF	TGTGCCAGCAACACCGGGACAGGGGTACGCTATGGCTACACCTTC
TRBV2	TRBJ2-7	-	12	-	CASSVSSYEQYF	TGTGCCAGCAGTGTTAGCTCCTACGAGCAGTACTTC
TRBV5-4	TRBJ2-5	once	13	TRBD1	CASSQGQAETQYF	TGTGCCAGCAGCCAGGGACAGGCAGAGACCCAGTACTTC
TRBV4-2	TRBJ1-1	-	15	-	CASSPRQGKNTEAFF	TGTGCCAGCAGCCCTAGGCAGGGTAAGAACACTGAAGCTTTCTTT
TRBV2	TRBJ1-1	once	14	TRBD1	CASFRQGLNTEAFF	TGTGCCAGCTTTCGACAGGGTTTGAACACTGAAGCTTTCTTT
TRBV13	TRBJ1-2	few	15	-	CASSLGGSSNYGYTF	TGTGCCAGCAGCTTAGGGGGGAGCTCTAACTATGGCTACACCTTC
TRBV5-1	TRBJ1-1	-	13	-	CASSFMANTEAFF	TGCGCCAGCAGCTTTATGGCGAACACTGAAGCTTTCTTT
TRBV18	TRBJ2-4	-	17	-	CASSPRGGGPTKNIQYF	TGTGCCAGCTCACCAAGGGGGGGAGGGCCAACCAAAAACATTCAGTACTTC
TRBV18	TRBJ2-7	once	12	TRBD2	CASSPPGGEQYF	TGTGCCAGCTCACCACCCGGGGGGGAGCAGTACTTC
TRBV4-1	TRBJ1-5	-	15	-	CASSQDPGVGQPQHF	TGCGCCAGCAGCCAAGATCCGGGGGTGGGGCAGCCCCAGCATTTT
TRBV7-2	TRBJ2-3	-	14	TRBD2	CASSWTSGTDTQYF	TGTGCCAGCAGCTGGACTAGCGGGACAGATACGCAGTATTTT
TRBV5-4	TRBJ2-1	-	18	TRBD2	CASRLKGLSGGPYNEQFF	TGTGCCAGCAGGTTAAAGGGCCTTAGCGGGGGCCCCTACAATGAGCAGTTCTTC
TRBV13	TRBJ1-1	few	15	-	CASSRDTIANTEAFF	TGTGCCAGCAGCCGGGACACGATAGCAAACACTGAAGCTTTCTTT
TRBV30	TRBJ1-5	few	13	TRBD1	CAWSAGGYQPQHF	TGTGCCTGGAGTGCAGGGGGTTATCAGCCCCAGCATTTT
TRBV11-1	TRBJ1-2	-	15	TRBD1	CASSLAAGGKSGYTF	TGTGCCAGCAGCTTAGCCGCAGGGGGGAAAAGCGGCTACACCTTC
TRBV5-4	TRBJ2-7	-	15	TRBD1	CASSPRDRDPYEQYF	TGTGCCAGCAGCCCACGGGACAGGGACCCCTACGAGCAGTACTTC
TRBV11-3	TRBJ2-1	-	15	TRBD2	CASSLGGRSYNEQFF	TGTGCCAGCAGCTTAGGCGGGAGGTCCTACAATGAGCAGTTCTTC
TRBV6-5	TRBJ1-1	few	16	-	CASSYATGRVSTEAFF	TGTGCCAGCAGTTACGCAACGGGCAGGGTGAGCACTGAAGCTTTCTTT
TRBV30	TRBJ2-7	few	13	TRBD1	CAWSRDRGYEQYF	TGTGCCTGGAGTAGGGACAGGGGCTACGAGCAGTACTTC
TRBV5-1	TRBJ2-7	-	15	-	CASSLARGVRNEQYF	TGCGCCAGCAGCTTGGCCCGCGGGGTCCGGAACGAGCAGTACTTC
TRBV4-3	TRBJ1-5	-	15	-	CASSQDQGRNQPQHF	TGCGCCAGCAGCCAAGATCAGGGCCGCAATCAGCCCCAGCATTTT
TRBV7-2	TRBJ1-5	-	15	-	CASSLDRYSNQPQHF	TGTGCCAGCAGCTTAGACAGATATAGCAATCAGCCCCAGCATTTT
TRBV7-2	TRBJ1-4	few	13	TRBD1	CASSGQGYEKLFF	TGTGCCAGCAGCGGACAGGGGTACGAAAAACTGTTTTTT
TRBV6-6	TRBJ2-1	-	13	-	CASSQTPGLPSVF	TGTGCCAGCAGTCAAACCCCAGGCCTACCCAGTGTCTTC
TRBV7-9	TRBJ1-5	-	12	-	CSSSFPLQPQHF	TGTTCCAGCAGCTTTCCCCTCCAGCCCCAGCATTTT
TRBV4-1	TRBJ1-3	-	18	TRBD1	CASSLSGGQLTSGNTIYF	TGCGCCAGCAGCCTCTCTGGGGGACAGTTAACCTCTGGAAACACCATATATTTT
TRBV27	TRBJ1-6	-	15	TRBD1	CASRLPFGTASPLHF	TGTGCCAGCAGGCTTCCCTTCGGGACAGCGTCACCCCTCCACTTT
TRBV28	TRBJ1-2	-	15	-	CASSLWAGDGNGYTF	TGTGCCAGCAGTTTATGGGCAGGGGATGGAAATGGCTACACCTTC